The 9 T cell receptor beta chains presented below share a single source sample, sequenced in a study of cytomegalovirus exposure and HLA in healthy donors. Primers for the PCR totalled 60 Vbeta and 13 Jbeta. Only in-frame clones appear in the TCRdb table, and some are missing; sequencing was by immunoSEQ multiplex PCR. The sample holds around 200,000 clones, around four fifths seen once. Sequenced input: PBMCs. The receptors were sampled from a woman between 45 and 65 years old in good health and CMV-seropositive.

As for this clone: The identical CDR3 is also encoded by other nucleotide sequences in the sample. This chain connects TRBV5-1 to TRBJ1-4, with 9 bases matching TRBD1. The CDR3 has 14 amino acids. Germline V gene lookup returns CDR1 SGHRS and CDR2 YFSETQ. J was trimmed by 8 bases and V by 4 bases; bases with no gene match: 6. CDR3 DNA: TGCGCCAGCAGCCCGGGACAGGGCGGAGAAAAACTGTTTTTT. This gives the protein CASSPGQGGEKLFF. The variable domain in full, completed from reference TRBV5-1 and TRBJ1-4, reads KAGVTQTPRYLIKTRGQQVTLSCSPISGHRSVSWYQQTPGQGLQFLFEYFSETQRNKGNFPGRFSGRQFSNSRSEMNVSTLELGDSALYLCASSPGQGGEKLFFGSGTQLSVL.

This rearrangement joins TRBV9 to TRBJ2-1; TRBD2 agrees at 9 bases. The ends lost 2 bases at V and 6 bases at J; junction bases unmatched: 9. This CDR3 comprises 16 residues. Germline V CDR1 and CDR2: SGDLS, YYNGEE. The CDR3 sequence is CASSVTGTSRGNEQFF. The CDR3 DNA is TGTGCCAGCAGCGTTACCGGGACTAGCAGGGGCAATGAGCAGTTCTTC.

This rearrangement joins TRBV15 to TRBJ1-5, with 7 bases fitting TRBD1. CDR1 LNHNV and CDR2 YYDKDF come from the germline V gene (reference sequence). Trimming at V came to 2 bases and at J to 3 bases, leaving 4 bases not matched to a gene. This CDR3 has 15 amino acids. The CDR3 sequence is CATSRRDRINQPQHF. CDR3 nucleotide sequence: TGTGCCACCAGCAGAAGGGACAGAATCAATCAGCCCCAGCATTTT.

The chain links TRBV27 to TRBJ2-7; 7 nucleotides match TRBD1. This CDR3 region has 14 residues. Germline V gene lookup returns CDR1 MNHEY and CDR2 SMNVEV (reference sequence). The V segment lost 8 bases and the J segment 2 bases; nucleotides outside the gene matches: 9. For the CDR3, the DNA is TGTGCCAGCTGGGGTAACAGGGGCACCTACGAGCAGTACTTC. Encoded protein: CASWGNRGTYEQYF.

The rearrangement uses TRBV7-3 and TRBJ1-2, with 9 bases identical to TRBD1. The CDR3 is made up of 15 amino acids. Per the germline V gene, CDR1 is SGHTA and CDR2 is FQGTGA. The V gene end was trimmed by 5 bases and the J gene end by 6 bases; junction bases not matched to a gene: 10. CDR3: CASSAEQGAPDGYTF. The CDR3 coding sequence is TGTGCCAGCAGCGCGGAACAGGGGGCGCCGGATGGCTACACCTTC. Full variable domain (rest looked up from reference TRBV7-3 and TRBJ1-2): GAGVSQTPSNKVTEKGKYVELRCDPISGHTALYWYRQSLGQGPEFLIYFQGTGAADDSGLPNDRFFAVRPEGSVSTLKIQRTERGDSAVYLCASSAEQGAPDGYTFGSGTRLTVV.

The chain is built from TRBV11-2 and TRBJ1-2, with 8 bases matching TRBD1. The J segment lost 6 bases and the V segment lost 2 bases, leaving 5 bases of the junction unmatched. Germline V CDR1 and CDR2: SGHAT, FQNNGV. The CDR3 has 14 amino acids. The DNA for the CDR3 is TGTGCCAGCAGCTTATTTCAGACAGGGGATGGCTACACCTTC. It yields the protein CASSLFQTGDGYTF.

V is TRBV6-6 and J is TRBJ1-1; 9 nucleotides align to TRBD1. CDR3 size: 14 residues. Germline CDR1 is MNHNY and CDR2 is SVGAGI (reference sequence). Germline trimming cut 2 bases from V and 5 bases from J; bases unmatched to any gene: 3. Written as DNA, the CDR3 is TGTGCCAGCAGTTACACGGACAGGGGAACTGAAGCTTTCTTT. Translating it yields CASSYTDRGTEAFF.

The chain joins TRBV7-9 to TRBJ1-1; unclear D gene. CDR1 is SEHNR, CDR2 FQNEAQ, per germline (reference sequence). There are 13 residues in the CDR3. The V gene lost 5 bases and the J gene lost 1 base, with 8 bases spanning the gap. CDR3 protein: CASSPGQNTEAFF. In DNA form, the CDR3 reads TGTGCCAGCAGCCCAGGCCAGAACACTGAAGCTTTCTTT.

V gene TRBV15 combines with J gene TRBJ2-2; D ambiguous. Trimming removed 9 bases at V and 4 bases at J, with 6 bases between. Germline values: CDR1 LNHNV, CDR2 YYDKDF (reference sequence). The CDR3 totals 11 residues. In DNA, the CDR3 is TGTGCCACTAGAAGCACCGGGGAGCTGTTTTTT. It is translated as CATRSTGELFF.